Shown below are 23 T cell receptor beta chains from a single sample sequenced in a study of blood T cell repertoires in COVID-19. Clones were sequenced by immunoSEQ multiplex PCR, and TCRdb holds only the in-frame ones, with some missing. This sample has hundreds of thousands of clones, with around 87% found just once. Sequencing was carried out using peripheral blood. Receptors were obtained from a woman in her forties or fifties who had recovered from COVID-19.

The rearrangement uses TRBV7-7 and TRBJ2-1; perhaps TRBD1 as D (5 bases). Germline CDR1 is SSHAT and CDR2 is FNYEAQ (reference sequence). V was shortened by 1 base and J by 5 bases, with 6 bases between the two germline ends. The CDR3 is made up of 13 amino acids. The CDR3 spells CASSLDRNNEQFF. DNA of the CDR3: TGTGCCAGCAGCTTAGACAGGAACAATGAGCAGTTCTTC.

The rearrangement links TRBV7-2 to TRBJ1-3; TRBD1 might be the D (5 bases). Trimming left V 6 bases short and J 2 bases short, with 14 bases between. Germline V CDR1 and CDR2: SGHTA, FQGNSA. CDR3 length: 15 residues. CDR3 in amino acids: CASRSTGTAGNTIYF. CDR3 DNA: TGTGCCAGCAGGTCAACCGGGACTGCTGGAAACACCATATATTTT.

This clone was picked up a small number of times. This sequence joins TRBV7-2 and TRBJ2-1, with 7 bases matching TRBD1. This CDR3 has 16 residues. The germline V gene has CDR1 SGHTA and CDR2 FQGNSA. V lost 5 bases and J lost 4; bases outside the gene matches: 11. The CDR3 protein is CASSPARTGQYNEQFF. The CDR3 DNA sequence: TGTGCCAGCAGCCCCGCCCGGACAGGACAATACAATGAGCAGTTCTTC.

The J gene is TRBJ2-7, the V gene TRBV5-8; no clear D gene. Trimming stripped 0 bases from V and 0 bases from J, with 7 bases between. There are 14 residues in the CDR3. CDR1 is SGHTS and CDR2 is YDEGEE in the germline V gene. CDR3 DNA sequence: TGTGCCAGCAGCTTGGCTGCGAGCTCCTACGAGCAGTACTTC. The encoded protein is CASSLAASSYEQYF.

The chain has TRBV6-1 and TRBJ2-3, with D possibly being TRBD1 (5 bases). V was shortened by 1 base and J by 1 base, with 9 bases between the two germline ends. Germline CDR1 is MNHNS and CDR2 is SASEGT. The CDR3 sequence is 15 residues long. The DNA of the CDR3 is TGTGCCAGCAGTGAAGGAACAGGCCGCACAGATACGCAGTATTTT. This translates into CASSEGTGRTDTQYF.

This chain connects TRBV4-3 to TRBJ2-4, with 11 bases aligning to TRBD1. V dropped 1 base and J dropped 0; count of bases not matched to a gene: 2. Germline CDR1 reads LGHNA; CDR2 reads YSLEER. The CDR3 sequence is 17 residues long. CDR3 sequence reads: CASSQGDRGLAKNIQYF. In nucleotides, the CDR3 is TGCGCCAGCAGCCAAGGGGACAGGGGGTTAGCCAAAAACATTCAGTACTTC.

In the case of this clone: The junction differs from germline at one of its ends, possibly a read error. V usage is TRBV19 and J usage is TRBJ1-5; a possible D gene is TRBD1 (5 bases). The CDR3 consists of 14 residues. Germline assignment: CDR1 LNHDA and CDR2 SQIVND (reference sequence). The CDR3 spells CASSVEGVREPQHF. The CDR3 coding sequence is TGTGCCAGTAGTGTAGAAGGCGTCAGGGAGCCCCAGCATTTT.

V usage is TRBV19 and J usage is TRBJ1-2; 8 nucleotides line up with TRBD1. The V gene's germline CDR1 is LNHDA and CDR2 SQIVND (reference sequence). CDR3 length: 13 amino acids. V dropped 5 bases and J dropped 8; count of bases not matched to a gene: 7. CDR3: CASSGRGRLGYTF. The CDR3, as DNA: TGTGCCAGTAGTGGCAGGGGGCGCCTGGGCTACACCTTC.

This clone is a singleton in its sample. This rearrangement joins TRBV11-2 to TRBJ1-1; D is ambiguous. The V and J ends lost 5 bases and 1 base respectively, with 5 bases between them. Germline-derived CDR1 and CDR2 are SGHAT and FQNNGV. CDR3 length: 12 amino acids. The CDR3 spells CASSRGNTEAFF. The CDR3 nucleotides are TGTGCCAGCAGCCGGGGGAACACTGAAGCTTTCTTT.

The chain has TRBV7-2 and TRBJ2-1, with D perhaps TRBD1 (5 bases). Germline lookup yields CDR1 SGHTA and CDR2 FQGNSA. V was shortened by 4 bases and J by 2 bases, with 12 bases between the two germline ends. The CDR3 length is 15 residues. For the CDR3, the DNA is TGTGCCAGCAGCTCAATGACAGTTCCCTACAATGAGCAGTTCTTC. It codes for CASSSMTVPYNEQFF.

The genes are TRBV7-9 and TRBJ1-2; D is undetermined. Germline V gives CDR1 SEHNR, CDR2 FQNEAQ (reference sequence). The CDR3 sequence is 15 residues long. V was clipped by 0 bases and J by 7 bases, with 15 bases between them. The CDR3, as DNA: TGTGCCAGCAGCTTAGCTAACAGCGCGGGCTCTGGCTACACCTTC. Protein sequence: CASSLANSAGSGYTF.

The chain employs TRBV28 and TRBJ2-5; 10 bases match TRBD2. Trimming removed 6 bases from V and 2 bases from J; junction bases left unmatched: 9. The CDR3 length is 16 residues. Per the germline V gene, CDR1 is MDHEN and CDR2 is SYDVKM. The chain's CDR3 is CASRLAGATGQETQYF. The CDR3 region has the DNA TGTGCCAGCAGGCTAGCGGGAGCCACGGGGCAAGAGACCCAGTACTTC.

CDR3 region: CASSQVMNTEAFF. The CDR3 DNA reads TGTGCCTCAAGCCAAGTAATGAACACTGAAGCTTTCTTT. The chain recombines TRBV19 with TRBJ1-1, with D unclear. The V gene lost 11 bases and the J gene lost 0 bases, with 13 bases spanning the gap. Germline loops: CDR1 LNHDA, CDR2 SQIVND (reference sequence). This CDR3 is 13 amino acids long.

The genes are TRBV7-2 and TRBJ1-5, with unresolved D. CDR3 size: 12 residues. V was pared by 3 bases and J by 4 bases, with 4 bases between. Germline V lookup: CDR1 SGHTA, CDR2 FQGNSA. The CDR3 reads CASSFMNQPQHF. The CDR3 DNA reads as TGTGCCAGCAGCTTCATGAATCAGCCCCAGCATTTT.

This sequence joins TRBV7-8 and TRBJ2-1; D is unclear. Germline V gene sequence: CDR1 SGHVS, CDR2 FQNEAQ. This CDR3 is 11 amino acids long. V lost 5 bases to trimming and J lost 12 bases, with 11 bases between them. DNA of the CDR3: TGTGCCAGCAGCCCCTCGGGTGGGCAGTTCTTC. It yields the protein CASSPSGGQFF.

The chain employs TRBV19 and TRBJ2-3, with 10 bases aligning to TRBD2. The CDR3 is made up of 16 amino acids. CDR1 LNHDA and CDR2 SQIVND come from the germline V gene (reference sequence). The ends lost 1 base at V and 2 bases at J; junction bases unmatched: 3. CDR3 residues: CASSIGSGRPTDTQYF. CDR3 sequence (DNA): TGTGCCAGTAGTATAGGTAGCGGGAGGCCCACAGATACGCAGTATTTT. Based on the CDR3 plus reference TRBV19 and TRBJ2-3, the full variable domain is DGGITQSPKYLFRKEGQNVTLSCEQNLNHDAMYWYRQDPGQGLRLIYYSQIVNDFQKGDIAEGYSVSREKKESFPLTVTSAQKNPTAFYLCASSIGSGRPTDTQYFGPGTRLTVL.

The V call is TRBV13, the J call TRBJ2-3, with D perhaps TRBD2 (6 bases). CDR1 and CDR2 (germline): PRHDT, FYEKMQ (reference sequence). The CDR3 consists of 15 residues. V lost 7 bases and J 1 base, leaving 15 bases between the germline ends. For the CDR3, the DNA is TGTGCCAGCATCATTTTCGGGAGCGGCACAGATACGCAGTATTTT. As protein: CASIIFGSGTDTQYF. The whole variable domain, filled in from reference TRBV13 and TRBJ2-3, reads AAGVIQSPRHLIKEKRETATLKCYPIPRHDTVYWYQQGPGQDPQFLISFYEKMQSDKGSIPDRFSAQQFSDYHSELNMSSLELGDSALYFCASIIFGSGTDTQYFGPGTRLTVL.

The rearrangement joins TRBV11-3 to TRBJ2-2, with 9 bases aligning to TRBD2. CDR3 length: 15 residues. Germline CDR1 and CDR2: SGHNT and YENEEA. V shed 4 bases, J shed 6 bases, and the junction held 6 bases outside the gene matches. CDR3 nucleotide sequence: TGTGCCAGCAGCTCTCCCGCGGGAGGGGCCGGGGAGCTGTTTTTT. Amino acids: CASSSPAGGAGELFF.

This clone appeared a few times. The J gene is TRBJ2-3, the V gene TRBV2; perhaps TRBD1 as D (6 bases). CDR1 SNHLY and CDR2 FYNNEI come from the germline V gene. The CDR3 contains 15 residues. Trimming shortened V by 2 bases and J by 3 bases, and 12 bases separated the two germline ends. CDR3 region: CASSEQTGWTDTQYF. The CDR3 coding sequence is TGTGCCAGCAGTGAACAAACAGGGTGGACAGATACGCAGTATTTT.

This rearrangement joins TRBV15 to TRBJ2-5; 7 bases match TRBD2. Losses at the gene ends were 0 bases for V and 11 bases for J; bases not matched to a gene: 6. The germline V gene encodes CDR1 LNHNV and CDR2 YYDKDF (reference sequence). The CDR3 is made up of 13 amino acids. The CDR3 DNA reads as TGTGCCACCAGCAGAGATGGTATAGCGGGTCAGTACTTC. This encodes CATSRDGIAGQYF. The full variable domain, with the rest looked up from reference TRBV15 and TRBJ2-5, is DAMVIQNPRYQVTQFGKPVTLSCSQTLNHNVMYWYQQKSSQAPKLLFHYYDKDFNNEADTPDNFQSRRPNTSFCFLDIRSPGLGDTAMYLCATSRDGIAGQYFGPGTRLLVL.

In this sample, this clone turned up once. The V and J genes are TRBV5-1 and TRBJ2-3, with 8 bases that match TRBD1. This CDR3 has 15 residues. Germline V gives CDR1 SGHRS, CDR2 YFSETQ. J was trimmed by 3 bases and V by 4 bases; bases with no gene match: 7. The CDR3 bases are TGCGCCAGCAGCACGGACAGGGCGGATACAGATACGCAGTATTTT. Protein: CASSTDRADTDTQYF.

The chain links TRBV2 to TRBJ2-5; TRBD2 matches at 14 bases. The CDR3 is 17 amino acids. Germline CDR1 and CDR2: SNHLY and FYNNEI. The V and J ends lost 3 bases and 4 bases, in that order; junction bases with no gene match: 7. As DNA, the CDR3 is TGTGCCAGCAGTGAGACTAGCGGGGGGGGCGGTGGAGAGACCCAGTACTTC. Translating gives CASSETSGGGGGETQYF.

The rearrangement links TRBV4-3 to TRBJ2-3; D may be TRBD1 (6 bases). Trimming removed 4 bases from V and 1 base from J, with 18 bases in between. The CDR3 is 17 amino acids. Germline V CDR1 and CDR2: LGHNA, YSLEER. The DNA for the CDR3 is TGCGCCAGCAGCCGGGAAACAGGGAGATGGGGCACAGATACGCAGTATTTT. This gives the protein CASSRETGRWGTDTQYF.